This TCR beta chain derives from a study of cytomegalovirus exposure and HLA in healthy donors. Primers included in the PCR were 60 Vbeta and 13 Jbeta primers. Profiling relied on immunoSEQ multiplex PCR, and the TCRdb table lists in-frame clones only, not all of them. The sample holds 35,000 to 50,000 clones. Germline V gene data show CDR1 as MNHEY and CDR2 as SMNVEV (reference sequence). Trimming left V 0 bases short and J 0 bases short, with 9 bases between. CDR3 size: 15 residues. This clonotype was sampled from a male donor in good health and CMV-seronegative. Sequenced: PBMCs. V usage is TRBV27 and J usage is TRBJ2-7; D perhaps matches TRBD2 (6 bases). The CDR3 DNA sequence: TGTGCCAGCAGTTTATCCCCAGCGGGCTCCTACGAGCAGTACTTC. Its translation is CASSLSPAGSYEQYF.